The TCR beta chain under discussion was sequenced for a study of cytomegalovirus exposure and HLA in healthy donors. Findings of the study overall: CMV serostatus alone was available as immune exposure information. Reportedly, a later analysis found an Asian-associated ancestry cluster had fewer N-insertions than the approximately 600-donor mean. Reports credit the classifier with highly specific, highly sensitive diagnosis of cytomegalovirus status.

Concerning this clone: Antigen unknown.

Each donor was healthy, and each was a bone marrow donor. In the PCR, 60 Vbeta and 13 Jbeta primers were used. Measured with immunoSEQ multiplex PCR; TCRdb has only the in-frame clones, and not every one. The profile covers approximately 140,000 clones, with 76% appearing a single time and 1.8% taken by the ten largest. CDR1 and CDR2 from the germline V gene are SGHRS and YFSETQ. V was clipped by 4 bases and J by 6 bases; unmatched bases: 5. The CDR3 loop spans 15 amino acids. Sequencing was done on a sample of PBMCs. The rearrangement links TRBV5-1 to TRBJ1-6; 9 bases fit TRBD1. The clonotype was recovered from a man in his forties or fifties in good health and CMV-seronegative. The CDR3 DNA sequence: TGCGCCAGCAGCCAAGGACAGGGGCTTAATTCACCCCTCCACTTT. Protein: CASSQGQGLNSPLHF.